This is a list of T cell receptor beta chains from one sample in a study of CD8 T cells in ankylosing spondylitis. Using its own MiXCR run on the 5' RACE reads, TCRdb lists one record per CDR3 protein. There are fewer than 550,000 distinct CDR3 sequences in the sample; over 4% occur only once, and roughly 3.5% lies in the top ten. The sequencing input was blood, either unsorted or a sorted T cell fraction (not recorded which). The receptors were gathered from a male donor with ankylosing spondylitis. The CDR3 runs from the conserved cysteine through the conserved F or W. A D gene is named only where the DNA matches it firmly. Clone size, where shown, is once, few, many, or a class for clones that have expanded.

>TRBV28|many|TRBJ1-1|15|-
CASSLNWTPNTEAFF
TGTGCCAGCAGTTTAAATTGGACACCTAACACTGAAGCTTTCTTT
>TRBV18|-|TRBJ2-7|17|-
CASSPYRIGTASYEQYF
TGTGCCAGCTCACCATATAGGATAGGGACTGCTTCCTACGAGCAGTACTTC
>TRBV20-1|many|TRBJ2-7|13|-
CSARDPGSYEQYF
TGCAGTGCTAGAGATCCCGGGTCCTACGAGCAGTACTTC
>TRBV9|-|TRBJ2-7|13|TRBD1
CASSAGTGGEQYF
TGTGCCAGCAGCGCCGGGACAGGGGGCGAGCAGTACTTC
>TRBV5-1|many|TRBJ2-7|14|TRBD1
CASSLAQGTNEQYF
TGCGCCAGCAGCTTGGCACAGGGGACGAACGAGCAGTACTTC
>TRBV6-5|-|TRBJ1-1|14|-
CASSYMTMNTEAFF
TGTGCCAGCAGTTACATGACCATGAACACTGAAGCTTTCTTT
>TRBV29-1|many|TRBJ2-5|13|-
CSVAGTSQETQYF
TGCAGCGTCGCAGGGACTTCCCAAGAGACCCAGTACTTC
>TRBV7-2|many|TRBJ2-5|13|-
CASSTGPKETQYF
TGTGCCAGCAGCACCGGTCCGAAAGAGACCCAGTACTTC
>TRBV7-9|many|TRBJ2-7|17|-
CASSPQGASGTLYEQYF
TGTGCCAGCAGCCCCCAGGGGGCCAGCGGGACTCTCTACGAGCAGTACTTC
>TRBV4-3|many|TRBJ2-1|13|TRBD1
CASSPRQGVKQFF
TGCGCCAGCAGCCCGAGACAGGGGGTGAAGCAGTTCTTC
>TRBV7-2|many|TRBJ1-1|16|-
CASSLAAGELNTEAFF
TGTGCCAGCAGCTTAGCGGCCGGAGAGCTGAACACTGAAGCTTTCTTT
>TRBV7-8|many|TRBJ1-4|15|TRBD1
CASSLSGQGAEKLFF
TGTGCCAGCAGCTTATCGGGACAGGGGGCGGAAAAACTGTTTTTT
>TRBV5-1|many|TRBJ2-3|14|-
CASSLGFGADTQYF
TGCGCCAGCAGCTTGGGGTTCGGGGCAGATACGCAGTATTTT
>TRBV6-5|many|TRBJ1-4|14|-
CASSYSRGNEKLFF
TGTGCCAGCAGTTACTCGAGGGGGAATGAAAAACTGTTTTTT
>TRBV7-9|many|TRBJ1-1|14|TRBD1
CASSLQQGYAEAFF
TGTGCCAGCAGCTTACAACAGGGGTATGCTGAAGCTTTCTTT
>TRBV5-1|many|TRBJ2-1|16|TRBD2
CASSLTSGGGRDEQFF
TGCGCCAGCAGTCTAACTAGCGGGGGGGGCCGCGATGAGCAGTTCTTC
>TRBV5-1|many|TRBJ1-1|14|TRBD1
CASSRTGTGTEAFF
TGCGCCAGCAGCAGGACAGGGACGGGGACTGAAGCTTTCTTT
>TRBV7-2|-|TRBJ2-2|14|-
CASRPDYRPGELFF
TGTGCCAGCAGGCCGGATTACCGGCCCGGGGAGCTGTTTTTT
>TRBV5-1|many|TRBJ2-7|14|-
CASSWGAASREQYF
TGCGCCAGCAGCTGGGGGGCGGCAAGCCGTGAGCAGTACTTC
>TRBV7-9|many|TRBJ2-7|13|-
CASSYSGGHEQYF
TGTGCCAGCAGTTATTCTGGGGGTCACGAGCAGTACTTC
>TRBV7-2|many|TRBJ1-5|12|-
CASSPFNQPQHF
TGTGCCAGCAGTCCTTTTAATCAGCCCCAGCATTTT
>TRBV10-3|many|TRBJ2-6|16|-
CAISGGRSSGANVLTF
TGTGCCATCAGTGGTGGCCGCAGCTCTGGGGCCAACGTCCTGACTTTC
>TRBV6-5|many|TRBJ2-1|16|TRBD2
CASSYSTREGRNEQFF
TGTGCCAGCAGTTACTCGACGCGGGAGGGCCGCAATGAGCAGTTCTTC
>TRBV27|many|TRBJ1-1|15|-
CASRADRLRDAEAFF
TGTGCCAGCAGAGCCGACCGACTTCGAGACGCTGAAGCTTTCTTT
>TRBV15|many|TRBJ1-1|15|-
CATSRDYIGVTEAFF
TGTGCCACCAGCAGAGATTACATCGGAGTAACTGAAGCTTTCTTT
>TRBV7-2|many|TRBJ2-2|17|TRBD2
CASSFPGLARNTGELFF
TGTGCCAGCAGCTTCCCCGGACTAGCGAGGAACACCGGGGAGCTGTTTTTT
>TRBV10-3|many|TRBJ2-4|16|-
CAISEGRNLPKNIQYF
TGTGCCATCAGTGAGGGCCGTAATCTCCCCAAAAACATTCAGTACTTC